This TCR beta chain was obtained from a study of beta chain features in type 1 diabetes. Study in general: Age, gender and cell yields were similar between patients and healthy donors. Study results and caveats: It was possible that PCR favored shorter templates, equally so in patients and controls. Shorter TCRB CDR3s, moderately but significantly so, marked every one of the four CD4+ subsets in Type 1 diabetes patients.

The whole isolated RNA underwent reverse transcription, so sequencing captured expressed TCRB transcripts. The method was immunoSEQ multiplex PCR; TCRdb's version includes in-frame clones alone and lacks a portion of them. In the table there are over 200,000 clones, approximately 10% of which are singletons. This clone appeared a few times. What it binds is unknown. The sample taken for sequencing was naive CD4+ T cells from blood. This sequence originates from a man aged 25-45 years with type 1 diabetes.

CDR3 residues: CASSVAPGGSGKETQYF. DNA of the CDR3: TGTGCCAGCAGCGTAGCCCCTGGGGGGTCGGGTAAAGAGACCCAGTACTTC. The chain joins TRBV9 to TRBJ2-5, with TRBD2 as a possible D gene (6 bases). This CDR3 has 17 amino acids. The germline gives CDR1 SGDLS, CDR2 YYNGEE. Deletions cut 0 bases from V and 3 bases from J, with 18 bases between.